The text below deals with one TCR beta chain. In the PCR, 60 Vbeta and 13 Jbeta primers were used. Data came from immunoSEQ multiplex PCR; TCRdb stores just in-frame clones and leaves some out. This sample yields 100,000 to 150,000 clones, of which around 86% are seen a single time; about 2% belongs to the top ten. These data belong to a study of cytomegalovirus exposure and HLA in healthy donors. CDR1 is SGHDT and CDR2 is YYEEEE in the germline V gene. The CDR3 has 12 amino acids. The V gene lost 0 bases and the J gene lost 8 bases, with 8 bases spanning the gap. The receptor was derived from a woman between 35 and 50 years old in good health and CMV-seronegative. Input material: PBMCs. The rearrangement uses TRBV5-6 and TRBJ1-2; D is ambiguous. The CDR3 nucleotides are TGTGCCAGCAGCTTGGACGGAGAAGGCTACACCTTC. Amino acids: CASSLDGEGYTF.